The T cell receptor (beta chain) described here comes from a study of shared clonotypes between healthy human individuals (TCRdb year 2020). In the study overall: The cohort comprised a couple of women and a few men aged 18 to 49 years. For each donor, CD4 naive and CD4 memory were each run on three plates, CD8 naive on two plates, and CD8 memory on one plate. The study deeply sequenced blood TCR repertoires of about 5 healthy adults to estimate repertoire size and the extent of clonotype sharing between individuals. Different laboratories and diverse techniques were used to prepare libraries and sequence TCR repertoires, to increase sequencing depth and limit assay-specific biases. Leukapheresis yielded between about 0.9 and 10 billion PBMCs per donor. On the study overall, not on this receptor specifically: Because the study included only a small number of donors, the genetic and exposure-history diversity represented was limited. Higher generation probabilities were observed for clonotypes shared by all four sorted-subset donors than for non-shared clonotypes. Estimated clonotype richness was generally larger for naive than for memory subsets. Only blood was sampled, and tissue TCR repertoires likely differ from those in blood. When a handful of donors were compared, the shared fraction of clonotypes was around 5% for naive CD4, approximately 3.3% for naive CD8, about 2.5% for memory CD4, and approximately 0.4% for memory CD8. Pairwise subsampling led to the expectation that sequencing depth would affect the degree of clonotype sharing among donors. Incomplete sequencing was indicated by rarefaction of sorted-subset datasets, despite the large sequencing depth.

On this clone: There is no known antigen for this receptor. No much larger clonotype is one base removed from it; base qualities were not supplied.

Using the deep immunoSEQ assay, TCR CDR3 regions were amplified from genomic DNA by multiplex PCR. For each cell subset, the extracted genomic DNA was distributed evenly across all wells of several immunoSEQ 96-well plates, and each plate served as one replicate. For sorted subsets, approximately 210 ng genomic DNA, equal to approximately 30,000 T cell genomes, was loaded into each replicate PCR. Purified libraries were quantified with a Qubit 3.0 fluorometer, sized on a Bioanalyzer 2100, and re-quantified with the KAPA Library Quantification kit. Every immunoSEQ 96-well plate was sequenced on a separate single-read 150-cycle Illumina NextSeq 550 flow cell. The original pipeline was this. Because only junctional sequences without quality scores were contained in the immunoSEQ output, filtering matching that applied to full-length reads could not be performed. To assign V/J genes and CDR3, sequences were annotated against IMGT germline references using PyIR, a Python wrapper for IgBLAST v1.9. Any read was removed if the V/J assignment was weak (E-value above 1e-6), the CDR3 was missing, or the read contained stop codons, out-of-frame junctions, or ambiguous translated residues. V3J clonotypes were defined by identical inferred V gene, J gene, and CDR3 amino acid sequence. Percentage overlap between repertoires was calculated by dividing the number of shared unique clonotypes by the size of the smaller repertoire. RTK rarefaction, the Chao1 estimator, and Recon v2.1 estimates of unobserved clonotypes were used to assess repertoire richness. For all TCRbeta clonotypes obtained by the gDNA method from a few donors, generation probabilities were computed with OLGA. The table comes from immuneACCESS by way of TCRdb, which keeps in-frame sequences with V and J called. Part of the clones is missing from these tables; in studies checked, under half for an unresolved V gene and the rest for unknown reasons. V, J and clone size are those of that table, while D and trimming were read from the DNA. For this sample the table gives approximately 2,000,000 clones, of which under 95% were detected only once. Jointly, the top ten make up around 0.35% of the sample.

The donors were healthy, HIV-negative adults with no recently reported acute infections or vaccinations. Every donor was a Caucasian adult residing in Nashville, Tennessee, USA. CD4+ T cells were enriched by magnetic negative selection, after which naive cells were positively selected on CD45RA and the negative fraction was taken as the memory subset. After blood collection by leukapheresis, PBMCs were isolated using Ficoll-Histopaque density gradient centrifugation and then cryopreserved in the vapor phase of liquid nitrogen. Purity and quantity of every magnetically sorted T cell population were checked by analytical flow cytometry. Genomic DNA was isolated from each sorted fraction and quantified by UV absorbance on a Nanodrop 2000c. Sequences PRHDT (CDR1) and FYEKMQ (CDR2) are obtained from the germline V gene (reference sequence). V and J lose 2 bases and 4 bases, and a span of 8 bases separates them. The CDR3 numbers 14 residues from cysteine through phenylalanine. The entry retains the CDR3 DNA only, 42 bases that are in frame from base 1.

The material sequenced was naive CD4+ T cells from PBMCs. The label giving this sample's cell subset or site can be read as: CD45RA+ positively selected. This clonotype was sampled from a man younger than 35 in good health. Some clones in this sample may be carry-over from other donors' samples. Rearrangement joined TRBV13 to TRBJ1-4; no D segment can be confidently identified. The nucleotides read TGTGCCAGCAGCTTACGGGCCCTTAATGAAAAACTGTTTTTT. The resulting protein is CASSLRALNEKLFF.